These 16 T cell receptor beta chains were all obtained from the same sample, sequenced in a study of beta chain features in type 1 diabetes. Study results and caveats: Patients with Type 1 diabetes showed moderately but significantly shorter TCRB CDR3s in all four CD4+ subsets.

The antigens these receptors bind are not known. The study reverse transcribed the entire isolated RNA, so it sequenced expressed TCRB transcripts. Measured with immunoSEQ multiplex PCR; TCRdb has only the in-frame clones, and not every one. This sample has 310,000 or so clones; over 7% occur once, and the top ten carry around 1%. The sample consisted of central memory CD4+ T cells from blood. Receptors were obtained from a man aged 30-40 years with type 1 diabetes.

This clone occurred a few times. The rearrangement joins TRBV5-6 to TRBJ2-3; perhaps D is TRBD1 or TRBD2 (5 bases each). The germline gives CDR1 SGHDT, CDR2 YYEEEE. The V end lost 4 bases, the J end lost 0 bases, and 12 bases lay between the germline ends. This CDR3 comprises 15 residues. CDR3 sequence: CASSRDVASTDTQYF. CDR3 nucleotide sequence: TGTGCCAGCAGCCGGGACGTAGCTAGCACAGATACGCAGTATTTT.

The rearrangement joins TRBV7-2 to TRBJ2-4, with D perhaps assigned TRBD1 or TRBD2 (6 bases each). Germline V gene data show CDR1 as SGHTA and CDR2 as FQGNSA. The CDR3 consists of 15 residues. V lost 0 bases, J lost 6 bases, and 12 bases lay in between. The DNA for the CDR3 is TGTGCCAGCAGCTTAGCGCTAGAGGGGGGAAACATTCAGTACTTC. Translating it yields CASSLALEGGNIQYF.

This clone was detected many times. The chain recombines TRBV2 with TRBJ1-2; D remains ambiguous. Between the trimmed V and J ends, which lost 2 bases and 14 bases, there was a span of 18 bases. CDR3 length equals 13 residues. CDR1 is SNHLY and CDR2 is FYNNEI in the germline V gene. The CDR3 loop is CASSENSPRARTF. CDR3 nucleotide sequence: TGTGCCAGCAGTGAAAACTCCCCGAGGGCTAGGACCTTC.

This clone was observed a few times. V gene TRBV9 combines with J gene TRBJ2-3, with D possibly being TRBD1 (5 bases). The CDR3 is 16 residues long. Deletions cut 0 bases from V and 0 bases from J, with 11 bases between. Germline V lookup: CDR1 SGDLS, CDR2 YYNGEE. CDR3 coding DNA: TGTGCCAGCAGCGTAGGCTTAGGGGATAGCACAGATACGCAGTATTTT. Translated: CASSVGLGDSTDTQYF.

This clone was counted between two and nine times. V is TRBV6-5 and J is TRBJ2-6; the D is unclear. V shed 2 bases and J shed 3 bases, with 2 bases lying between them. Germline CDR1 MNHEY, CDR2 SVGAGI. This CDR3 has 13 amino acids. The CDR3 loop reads CASSYIGANVLTF. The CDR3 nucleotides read TGTGCCAGCAGTTACATTGGGGCCAACGTCCTGACTTTC.

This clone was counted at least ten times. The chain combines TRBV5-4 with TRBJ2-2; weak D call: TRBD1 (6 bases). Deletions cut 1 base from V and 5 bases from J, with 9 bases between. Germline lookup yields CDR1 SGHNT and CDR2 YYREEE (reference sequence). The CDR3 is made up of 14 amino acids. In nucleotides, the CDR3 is TGTGCCAGCAGCTTGTCAGGGGAGACCGGGGAGCTGTTTTTT. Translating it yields CASSLSGETGELFF. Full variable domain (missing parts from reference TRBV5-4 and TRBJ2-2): ETGVTQSPTHLIKTRGQQVTLRCSSQSGHNTVSWYQQALGQGPQFIFQYYREEENGRGNFPPRFSGLQFPNYSSELNVNALELDDSALYLCASSLSGETGELFFGEGSRLTVL.

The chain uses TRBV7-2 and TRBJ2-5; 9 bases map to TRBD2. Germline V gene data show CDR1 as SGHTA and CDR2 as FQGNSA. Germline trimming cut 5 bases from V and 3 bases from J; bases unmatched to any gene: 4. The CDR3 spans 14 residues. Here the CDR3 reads CASSRTSAKETQYF. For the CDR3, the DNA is TGTGCCAGCAGCCGGACTAGCGCAAAAGAGACCCAGTACTTC.

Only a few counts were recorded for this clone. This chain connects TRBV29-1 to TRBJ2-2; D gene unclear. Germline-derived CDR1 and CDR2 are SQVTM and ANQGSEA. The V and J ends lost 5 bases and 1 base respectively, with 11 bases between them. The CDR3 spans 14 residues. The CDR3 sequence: CSVIAVRNTGELFF. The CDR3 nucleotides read TGCAGCGTTATCGCGGTTCGGAACACCGGGGAGCTGTTTTTT.

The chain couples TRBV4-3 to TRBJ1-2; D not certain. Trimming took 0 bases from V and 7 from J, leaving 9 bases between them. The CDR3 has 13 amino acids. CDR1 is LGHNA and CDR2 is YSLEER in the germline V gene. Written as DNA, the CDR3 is TGCGCCAGCAGCCAAGATCGCATCAGTGGCTACACCTTC. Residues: CASSQDRISGYTF.

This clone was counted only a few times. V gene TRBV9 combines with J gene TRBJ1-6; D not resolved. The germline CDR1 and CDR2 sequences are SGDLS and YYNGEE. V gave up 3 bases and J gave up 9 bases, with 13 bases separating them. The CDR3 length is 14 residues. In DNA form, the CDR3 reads TGTGCCAGCAGCGCTCAGACCTCGCGTTCACCCCTCCACTTT. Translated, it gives CASSAQTSRSPLHF.

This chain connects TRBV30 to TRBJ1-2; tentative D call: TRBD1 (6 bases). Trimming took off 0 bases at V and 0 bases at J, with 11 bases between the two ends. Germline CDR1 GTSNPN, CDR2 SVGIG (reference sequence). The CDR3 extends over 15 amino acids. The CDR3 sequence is CAWSVGGGTNYGYTF. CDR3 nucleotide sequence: TGTGCCTGGAGTGTCGGAGGGGGGACTAACTATGGCTACACCTTC.

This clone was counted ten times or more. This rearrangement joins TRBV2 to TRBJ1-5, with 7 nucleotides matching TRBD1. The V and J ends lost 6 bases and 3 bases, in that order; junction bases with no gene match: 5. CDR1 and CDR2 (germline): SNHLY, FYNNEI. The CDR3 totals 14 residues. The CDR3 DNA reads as TGTGCCAGCAGCACAGACAGGGCCAATCAGCCCCAGCATTTT. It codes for CASSTDRANQPQHF.

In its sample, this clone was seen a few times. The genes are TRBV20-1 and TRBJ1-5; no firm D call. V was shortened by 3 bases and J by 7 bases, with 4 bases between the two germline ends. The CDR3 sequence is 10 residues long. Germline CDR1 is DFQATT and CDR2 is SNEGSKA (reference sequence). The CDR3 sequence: CSASEQPQHF. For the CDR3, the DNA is TGCAGTGCTAGTGAGCAGCCCCAGCATTTT.

CDR3 sequence: CAWSLGGLRETQYF. The CDR3 region has the DNA TGTGCCTGGAGTCTCGGGGGTCTCCGGGAGACCCAGTACTTC. The chain couples TRBV30 to TRBJ2-5; a possible D gene is TRBD2 (6 bases). CDR3 length equals 14 residues. Deletions cut 2 bases from V and 5 bases from J, with 15 bases between. In germline, CDR1 is GTSNPN, CDR2 SVGIG (reference sequence).

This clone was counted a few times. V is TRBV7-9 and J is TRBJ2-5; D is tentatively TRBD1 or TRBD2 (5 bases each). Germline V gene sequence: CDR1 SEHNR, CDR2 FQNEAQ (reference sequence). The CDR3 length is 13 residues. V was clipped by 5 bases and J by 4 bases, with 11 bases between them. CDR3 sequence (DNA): TGTGCCAGCAGCCCGGGACGCCGAGAGACCCAGTACTTC. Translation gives CASSPGRRETQYF.

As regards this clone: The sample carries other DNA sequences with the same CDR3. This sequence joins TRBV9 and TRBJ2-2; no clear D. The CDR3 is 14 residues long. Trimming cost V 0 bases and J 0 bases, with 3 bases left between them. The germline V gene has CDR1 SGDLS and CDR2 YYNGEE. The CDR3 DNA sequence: TGTGCCAGCAGCGTAGTAGCGAACACCGGGGAGCTGTTTTTT. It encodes CASSVVANTGELFF.